These T cell receptor beta chains were read from a single sample in a study of blood T cell repertoires in COVID-19. Clones were sequenced by immunoSEQ multiplex PCR, and TCRdb holds only the in-frame ones, with some missing. Of a few hundred thousand clones listed, approximately 77% are singletons. The sample was peripheral blood. The origin of the receptors is a woman younger than 35 with acute or convalescent COVID-19. CDR3s include the opening cysteine and the closing phenylalanine or tryptophan. D genes are given only for firm matches. Clone size is stated in some rows and not others, as once, few, many or a class when expanded.

v_gene,j_gene,d_gene,abundance,CDR3aa,CDR3nt
TRBV6-2/TRBV6-3,TRBJ2-3,TRBD1,NA,CASSYWQGAGTDTQYF,TGTGCCAGCAGTTACTGGCAGGGGGCGGGCACAGATACGCAGTATTTT
TRBV27,TRBJ2-5,NA,NA,CASSLSYGGRWETQYF,TGTGCCAGCAGTTTATCCTACGGGGGGCGCTGGGAGACCCAGTACTTC
TRBV3-1/TRBV3-2,TRBJ1-2,NA,few,CASSQGTGHLAYGYTF,TGTGCCAGCAGCCAGGGCACAGGGCATCTTGCCTATGGCTACACCTTC
TRBV9,TRBJ1-5,TRBD1,NA,CASSVGDRHGQPQHF,TGTGCCAGCAGCGTAGGGGACAGGCATGGGCAGCCCCAGCATTTT
TRBV4-2,TRBJ2-7,TRBD2,once,CASSPGSAGGYEPYF,TGTGCCAGCAGCCCCGGGTCAGCGGGGGGCTACGAGCCGTACTTC
TRBV29-1,TRBJ2-3,TRBD1,NA,CSVEATGGRSDTQYF,TGCAGCGTTGAAGCCACAGGGGGACGTTCAGATACGCAGTATTTT
TRBV15,TRBJ2-6,NA,NA,CATSRDRETGANVLTF,TGTGCCACCAGCAGAGATAGAGAGACTGGGGCCAACGTCCTGACTTTC
TRBV1,TRBJ1-2,NA,NA,CTSSTDTRYLHYGYTF,TGCACCAGCAGCACGGACACAAGATACCTACACTATGGCTACACCTTC
TRBV7-2,TRBJ1-1,TRBD1,NA,CASSIQGQVNTEAFF,TGTGCCAGCAGCATACAAGGACAGGTGAACACTGAAGCTTTCTTT
TRBV27,TRBJ2-2,NA,once,CASSLQGGPGELFF,TGTGCCAGCAGTTTACAGGGGGGCCCCGGGGAGCTGTTTTTT
TRBV5-4,TRBJ2-5,TRBD1,NA,CASSLGGQGREETQYF,TGTGCCAGCAGCTTGGGGGGACAGGGGCGCGAAGAGACCCAGTACTTC
TRBV4-3,TRBJ2-7,TRBD1,NA,CASSQDPGQGKEYF,TGCGCCAGCAGCCAAGATCCCGGACAGGGTAAGGAGTACTTC
TRBV11-3,TRBJ2-1,TRBD2,few,CASSLDQGGSAYSSYNEQFF,TGTGCCAGCAGCTTAGATCAGGGCGGGAGCGCATACAGCTCCTACAATGAGCAGTTCTTC
TRBV28,TRBJ1-5,NA,once,CASIVREASLNQPQHF,TGTGCCAGCATAGTCAGGGAAGCGAGTCTGAATCAGCCCCAGCATTTT
TRBV7-2,TRBJ2-7,NA,NA,CASSFVPRDEQYF,TGTGCCAGCAGCTTCGTTCCCCGGGACGAGCAGTACTTC
TRBV7-8,TRBJ1-1,NA,NA,CASSPPWGRGEEDAEAFF,TGTGCCAGCAGCCCCCCTTGGGGCAGGGGAGAAGAGGATGCTGAAGCTTTCTTT